These 6 T cell receptor beta chains came from one sample sequenced in a study of PD-1 blockade in mismatch repair-deficient tumors. Sequenced by immunoSEQ multiplex PCR; TCRdb stores in-frame clones only, minus some. The sample yields some 48,000 clones, over 70% seen once. Specimen: peripheral blood, collected about 4.5 months after starting pembrolizumab. All receptors come from an adult with mismatch repair-deficient cancer.

The chain is built from TRBV10-1 and TRBJ2-1, with D unresolved. V was cut by 2 bases and J by 7 bases, with 6 bases left in between. Germline lookup yields CDR1 WNHNN and CDR2 SYGVQD (reference sequence). The CDR3 covers 12 residues. The CDR3 DNA follows: TGCGCCAGCAGTGAGAATGGAAATGAGCAGTTCTTC. Its protein product is CASSENGNEQFF.

This clone has only a few counts. The chain has TRBV19 and TRBJ2-7; D remains ambiguous. Germline CDR1 is LNHDA and CDR2 is SQIVND (reference sequence). V was clipped by 0 bases and J by 5 bases, with 2 bases between them. The CDR3 runs 11 residues. The CDR3 DNA reads as TGTGCCAGTAGTATAGAGGACGAGCAGTACTTC. Translated: CASSIEDEQYF.

The rearrangement joins TRBV6-6 to TRBJ2-3; 7 bases agree with TRBD1. The CDR3 runs to 16 residues. After removal of 0 bases from V and 0 bases from J, the junction contained 3 bases not matched to a gene. The germline V gene has CDR1 MNHNY and CDR2 SVGAGI (reference sequence). The CDR3 DNA sequence: TGTGCCAGCAGTTACTCGTTCAGGGGGAGCACAGATACGCAGTATTTT. As protein: CASSYSFRGSTDTQYF.

This sequence joins TRBV19 and TRBJ2-2, with 13 positions matching TRBD2. CDR3 length: 15 amino acids. The germline V gene encodes CDR1 LNHDA and CDR2 SQIVND (reference sequence). Germline trimming cut 10 bases from V and 4 bases from J; bases unmatched to any gene: 6. The chain's CDR3 is CATQTSGRSTGELFF. The CDR3 DNA is TGTGCCACACAGACTAGCGGGAGGAGCACCGGGGAGCTGTTTTTT. Looking up the rest from reference TRBV19 and TRBJ2-2 gives the full variable domain: DGGITQSPKYLFRKEGQNVTLSCEQNLNHDAMYWYRQDPGQGLRLIYYSQIVNDFQKGDIAEGYSVSREKKESFPLTVTSAQKNPTAFYLCATQTSGRSTGELFFGEGSRLTVL.

The chain uses TRBV5-6 and TRBJ2-1; 12 nucleotides line up with TRBD2. After removal of 1 base from V and 3 bases from J, the junction contained 2 bases not matched to a gene. From germline, CDR1 is SGHDT and CDR2 YYEEEE. This CDR3 has 16 residues. This CDR3 reads CASSLRLAGDYNEQFF. CDR3 sequence (DNA): TGTGCCAGCAGCTTGCGACTAGCGGGGGACTACAATGAGCAGTTCTTC.

This chain links TRBV15 with TRBJ1-1; weak D call: TRBD1 (6 bases). Trimming shortened V by 8 bases and J by 1 base, and 20 bases separated the two germline ends. The CDR3 length is 16 residues. Germline CDR1 LNHNV, CDR2 YYDKDF (reference sequence). The CDR3 nucleotides read TGTGCCACCTGGGGGGGGGCGCCCTTTGAGAACACTGAAGCTTTCTTT. This sequence encodes CATWGGAPFENTEAFF.